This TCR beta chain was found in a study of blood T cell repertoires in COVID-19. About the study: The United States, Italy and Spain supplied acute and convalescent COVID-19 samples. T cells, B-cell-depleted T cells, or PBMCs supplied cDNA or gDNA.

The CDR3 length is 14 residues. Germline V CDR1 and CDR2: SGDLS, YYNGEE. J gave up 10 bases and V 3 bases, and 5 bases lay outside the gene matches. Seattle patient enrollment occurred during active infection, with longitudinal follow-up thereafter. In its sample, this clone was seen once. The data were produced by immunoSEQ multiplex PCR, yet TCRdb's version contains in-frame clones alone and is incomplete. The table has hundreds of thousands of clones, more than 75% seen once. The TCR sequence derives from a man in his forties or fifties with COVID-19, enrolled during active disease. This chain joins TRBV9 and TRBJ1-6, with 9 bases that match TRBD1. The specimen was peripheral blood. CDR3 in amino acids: CASSGDRDRSPLHF. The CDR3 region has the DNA TGTGCCAGCAGCGGGGACAGGGATAGGTCACCCCTCCACTTT.